This T cell receptor (beta chain) was found in a study of a mutant IDH1 vaccine in newly diagnosed glioma. V was clipped by 3 bases and J by 11 bases, with 7 bases between them. This CDR3 has 9 residues. From germline, CDR1 is DFQATT and CDR2 SNEGSKA (reference sequence). Time point described: baseline, week 1 (first vaccination visit). As for treatment: pre-vaccination baseline after standard-of-care therapy. The repertoire was sequenced with immunoSEQ multiplex PCR; TCRdb's copy has only in-frame clones and lacks some. The sample holds 70,000 or so clones, around four fifths seen once. The clonotype originates from a woman aged 18-30 years with glioma. Some clones in this sample may be carry-over from other donors' samples. The material was peripheral blood mononuclear cells (PBMCs), obtained from a glioma patient treated with radiotherapy, temozolomide or both. The chain links TRBV20-1 to TRBJ1-2; no clear D gene. CDR3 amino acids: CSASRNYTF. The DNA of the CDR3 is TGCAGTGCTAGTAGGAATTACACCTTC.